The clone carrying this TCR beta chain was detected many times. Its antigen is currently unknown. Patients counted as stable if ophthalmopathy did not develop within 18 months. Patients with uncontrolled infections, other autoimmune diseases, pregnancy or lactation were excluded. Based on clinical symptoms, serum thyroxine and TRAb, thyroid ultrasound and orbital computed tomography, diagnoses were reached. These data are taken from a study of T cells in Graves' hyperthyroidism and ophthalmopathy. General study points: The model anticipated ophthalmopathy a median around six months pre-onset.

Amplified TCR beta CDR3 regions came from RNA transcripts. The HTBI primer set drove a first-round RT-PCR of the TCR CDR3. Using its own MiXCR run on the multiplex PCR reads, TCRdb lists one record per CDR3 protein. The data contain a few hundred thousand distinct CDR3 sequences, about a sixth of them singletons. Germline V lookup: CDR1 MDHEN, CDR2 SYDVKM. Trimming removed 6 bases at V and 4 bases at J, with 14 bases between. The CDR3 has 14 residues. V gene TRBV28 combines with J gene TRBJ2-3, with D tentatively TRBD2 (6 bases). The clonotype originates from a woman in her twenties or thirties with Graves' hyperthyroidism. The sequenced sample consisted of blood. The CDR3 DNA is TGTGCCAGCAGATCTAGCGTTAGGCCAGATACGCAGTATTTT. It specifies CASRSSVRPDTQYF. The full variable domain, with the rest looked up from reference TRBV28 and TRBJ2-3, is DVKVTQSSRYLVKRTGEKVFLECVQDMDHENMFWYRQDPGLGLRLIYFSYDVKMKEKGDIPEGYSVSREKKERFSLILESASTNQTSMYLCASRSSVRPDTQYFGPGTRLTVL.